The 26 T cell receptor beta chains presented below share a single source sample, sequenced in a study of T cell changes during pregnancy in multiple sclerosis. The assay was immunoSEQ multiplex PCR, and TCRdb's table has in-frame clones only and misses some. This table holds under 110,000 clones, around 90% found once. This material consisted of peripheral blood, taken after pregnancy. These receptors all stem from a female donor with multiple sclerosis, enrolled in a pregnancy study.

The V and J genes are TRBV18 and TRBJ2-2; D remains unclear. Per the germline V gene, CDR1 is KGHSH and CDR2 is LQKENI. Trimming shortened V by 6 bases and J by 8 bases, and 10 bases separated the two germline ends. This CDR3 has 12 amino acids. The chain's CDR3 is CASSPITGELFF. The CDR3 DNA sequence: TGTGCCAGCTCGCCAATCACAGGGGAGCTGTTTTTT.

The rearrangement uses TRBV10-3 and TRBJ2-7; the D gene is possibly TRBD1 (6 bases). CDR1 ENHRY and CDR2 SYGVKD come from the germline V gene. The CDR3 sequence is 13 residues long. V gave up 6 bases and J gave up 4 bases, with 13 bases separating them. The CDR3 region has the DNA TGTGCCATCAGCCCCGGGACAAATTACGAGCAGTACTTC. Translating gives CAISPGTNYEQYF.

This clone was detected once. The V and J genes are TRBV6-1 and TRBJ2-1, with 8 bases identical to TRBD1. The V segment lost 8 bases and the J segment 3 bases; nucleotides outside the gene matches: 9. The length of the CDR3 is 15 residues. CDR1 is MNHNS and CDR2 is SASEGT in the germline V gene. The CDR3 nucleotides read TGTGCCAGCGTGGCTGACAGGGGCCTCTACAATGAGCAGTTCTTC. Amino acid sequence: CASVADRGLYNEQFF.

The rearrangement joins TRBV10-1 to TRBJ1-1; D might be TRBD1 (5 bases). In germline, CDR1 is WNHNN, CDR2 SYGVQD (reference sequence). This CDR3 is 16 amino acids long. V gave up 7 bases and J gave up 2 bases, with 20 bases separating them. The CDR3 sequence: CASTRQLLFPNTEAFF. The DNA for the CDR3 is TGCGCCAGCACTAGACAGCTACTCTTCCCCAACACTGAAGCTTTCTTT.

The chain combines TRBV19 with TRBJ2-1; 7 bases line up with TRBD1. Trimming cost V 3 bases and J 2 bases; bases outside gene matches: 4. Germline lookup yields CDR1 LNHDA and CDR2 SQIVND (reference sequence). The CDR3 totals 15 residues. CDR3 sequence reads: CASSILTGPYNEQFF. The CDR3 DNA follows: TGTGCCAGTAGTATCTTGACAGGGCCCTACAATGAGCAGTTCTTC.

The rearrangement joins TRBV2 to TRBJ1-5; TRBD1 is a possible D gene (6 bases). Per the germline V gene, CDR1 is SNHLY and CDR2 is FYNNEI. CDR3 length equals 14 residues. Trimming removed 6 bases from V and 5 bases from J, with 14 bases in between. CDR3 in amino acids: CASSPSNRDQPQHF. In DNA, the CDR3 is TGTGCCAGCAGCCCGAGTAACAGGGATCAGCCCCAGCATTTT.

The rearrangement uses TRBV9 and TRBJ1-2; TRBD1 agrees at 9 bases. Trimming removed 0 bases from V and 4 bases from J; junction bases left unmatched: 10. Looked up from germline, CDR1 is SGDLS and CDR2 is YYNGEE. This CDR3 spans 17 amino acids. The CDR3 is CASSVGMTGQGSYGYTF. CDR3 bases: TGTGCCAGCAGCGTAGGTATGACAGGACAGGGGTCCTATGGCTACACCTTC.

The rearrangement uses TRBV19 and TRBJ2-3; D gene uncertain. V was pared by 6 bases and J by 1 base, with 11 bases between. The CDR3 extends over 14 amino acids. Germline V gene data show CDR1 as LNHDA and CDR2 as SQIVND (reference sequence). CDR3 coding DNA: TGTGCCAGTAGCCCGCGGAGAGGCACAGATACGCAGTATTTT. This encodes CASSPRRGTDTQYF.

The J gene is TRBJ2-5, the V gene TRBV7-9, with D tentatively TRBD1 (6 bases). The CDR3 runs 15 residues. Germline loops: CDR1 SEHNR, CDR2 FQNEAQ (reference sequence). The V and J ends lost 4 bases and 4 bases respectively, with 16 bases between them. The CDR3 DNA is TGTGCCAGCAGCTCGCCCAGGGGTCAGGGAGAGACCCAGTACTTC. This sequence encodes CASSSPRGQGETQYF. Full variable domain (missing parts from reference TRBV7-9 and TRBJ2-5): DTGVSQNPRHKITKRGQNVTFRCDPISEHNRLYWYRQTLGQGPEFLTYFQNEAQLEKSRLLSDRFSAERPKGSFSTLEIQRTEQGDSAMYLCASSSPRGQGETQYFGPGTRLLVL.

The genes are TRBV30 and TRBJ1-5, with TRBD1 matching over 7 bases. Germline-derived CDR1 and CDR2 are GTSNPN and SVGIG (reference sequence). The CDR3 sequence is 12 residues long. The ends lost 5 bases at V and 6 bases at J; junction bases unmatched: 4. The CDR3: CAWAGGSQPQHF. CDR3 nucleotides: TGTGCCTGGGCAGGGGGGAGTCAGCCCCAGCATTTT. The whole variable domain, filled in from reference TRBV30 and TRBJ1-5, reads SQTIHQWPATLVQPVGSPLSLECTVEGTSNPNLYWYRQAAGRGLQLLFYSVGIGQISSEVPQNLSASRPQDRQFILSSKKLLLSDSGFYLCAWAGGSQPQHFGDGTRLSIL.

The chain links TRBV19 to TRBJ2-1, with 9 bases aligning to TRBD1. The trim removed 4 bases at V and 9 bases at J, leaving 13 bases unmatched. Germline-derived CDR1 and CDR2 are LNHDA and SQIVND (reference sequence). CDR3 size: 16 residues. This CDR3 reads CASSTFGDREGSEQFF. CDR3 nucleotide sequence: TGTGCCAGTAGTACCTTTGGGGACAGGGAGGGGAGTGAGCAGTTCTTC.

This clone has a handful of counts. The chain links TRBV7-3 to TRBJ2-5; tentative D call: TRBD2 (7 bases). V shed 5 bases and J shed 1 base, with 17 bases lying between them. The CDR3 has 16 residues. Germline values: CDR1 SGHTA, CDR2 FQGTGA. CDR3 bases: TGTGCCAGCAGCGTAGTGGGAGGGGGGGCCCAAGAGACCCAGTACTTC. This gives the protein CASSVVGGGAQETQYF.

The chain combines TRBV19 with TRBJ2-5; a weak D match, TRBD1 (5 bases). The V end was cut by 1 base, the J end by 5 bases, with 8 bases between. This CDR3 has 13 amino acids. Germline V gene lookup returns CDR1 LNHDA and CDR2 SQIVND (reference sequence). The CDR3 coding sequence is TGTGCCAGTAGTATAGGGCAGGGCGAGACCCAGTACTTC. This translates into CASSIGQGETQYF.

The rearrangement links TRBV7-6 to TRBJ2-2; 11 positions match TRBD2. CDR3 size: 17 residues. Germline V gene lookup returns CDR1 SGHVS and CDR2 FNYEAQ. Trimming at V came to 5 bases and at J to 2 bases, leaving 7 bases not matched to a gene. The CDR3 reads CASSRLTSGTNTGELFF. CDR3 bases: TGTGCCAGCAGCCGCCTGACTAGCGGGACTAACACCGGGGAGCTGTTTTTT.

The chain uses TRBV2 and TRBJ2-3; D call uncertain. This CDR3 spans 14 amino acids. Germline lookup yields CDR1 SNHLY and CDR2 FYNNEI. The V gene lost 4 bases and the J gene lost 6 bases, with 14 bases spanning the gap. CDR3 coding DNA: TGTGCCAGCAGTGTCCTAGTTAAAGTTGATACGCAGTATTTT. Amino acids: CASSVLVKVDTQYF.

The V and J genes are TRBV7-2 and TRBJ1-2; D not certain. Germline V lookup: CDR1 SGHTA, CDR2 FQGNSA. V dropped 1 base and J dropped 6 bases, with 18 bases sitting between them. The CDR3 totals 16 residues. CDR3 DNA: TGTGCCAGCAGCTTAGGTAGCGGGATTATTTCGGATGGCTACACCTTC. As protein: CASSLGSGIISDGYTF. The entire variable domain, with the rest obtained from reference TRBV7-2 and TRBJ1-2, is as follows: GAGVSQSPSNKVTEKGKDVELRCDPISGHTALYWYRQSLGQGLEFLIYFQGNSAPDKSGLPSDRFSAERTGGSVSTLTIQRTQQEDSAVYLCASSLGSGIISDGYTFGSGTRLTVV.

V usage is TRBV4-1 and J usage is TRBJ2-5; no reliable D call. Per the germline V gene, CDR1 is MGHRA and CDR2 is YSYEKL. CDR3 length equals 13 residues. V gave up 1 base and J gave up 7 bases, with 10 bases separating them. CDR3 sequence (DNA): TGCGCCAGCAGCCAAGGCACCGTGGCGACCCAGTACTTC. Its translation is CASSQGTVATQYF.

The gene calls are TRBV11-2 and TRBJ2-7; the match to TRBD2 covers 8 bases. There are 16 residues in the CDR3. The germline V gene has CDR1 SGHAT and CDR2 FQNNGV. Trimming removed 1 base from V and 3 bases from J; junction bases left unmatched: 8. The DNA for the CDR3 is TGTGCCAGCAGCTTAGGTCCAGCGGGAGTGGGCTACGAGCAGTACTTC. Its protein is CASSLGPAGVGYEQYF. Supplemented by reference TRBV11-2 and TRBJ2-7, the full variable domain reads EAGVAQSPRYKIIEKRQSVAFWCNPISGHATLYWYQQILGQGPKLLIQFQNNGVVDDSQLPKDRFSAERLKGVDSTLKIQPAKLEDSAVYLCASSLGPAGVGYEQYFGPGTRLTVT.

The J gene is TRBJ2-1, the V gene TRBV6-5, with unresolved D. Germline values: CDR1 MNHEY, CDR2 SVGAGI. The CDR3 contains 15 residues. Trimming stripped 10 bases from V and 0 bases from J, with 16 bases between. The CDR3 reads CAIRLFTSSYNEQFF. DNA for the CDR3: TGTGCCATAAGACTGTTCACGAGCTCCTACAATGAGCAGTTCTTC.

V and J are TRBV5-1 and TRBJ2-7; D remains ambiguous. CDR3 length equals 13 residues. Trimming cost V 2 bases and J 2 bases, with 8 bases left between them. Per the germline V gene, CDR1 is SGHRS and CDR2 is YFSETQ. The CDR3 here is CASSLEDPYEQYF. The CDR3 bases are TGCGCCAGCAGCTTAGAGGATCCCTACGAGCAGTACTTC.

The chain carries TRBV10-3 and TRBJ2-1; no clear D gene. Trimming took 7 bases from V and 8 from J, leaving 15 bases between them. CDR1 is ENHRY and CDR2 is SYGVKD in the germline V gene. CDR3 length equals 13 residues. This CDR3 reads CAIIDLVVDEQFF. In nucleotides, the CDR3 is TGTGCCATCATCGACCTAGTGGTGGATGAGCAGTTCTTC.

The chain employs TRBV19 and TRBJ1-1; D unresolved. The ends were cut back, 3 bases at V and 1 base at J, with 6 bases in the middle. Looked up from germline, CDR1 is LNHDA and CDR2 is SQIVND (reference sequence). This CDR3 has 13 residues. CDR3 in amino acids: CASSIAQNTEAFF. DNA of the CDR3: TGTGCCAGTAGTATTGCGCAGAACACTGAAGCTTTCTTT.

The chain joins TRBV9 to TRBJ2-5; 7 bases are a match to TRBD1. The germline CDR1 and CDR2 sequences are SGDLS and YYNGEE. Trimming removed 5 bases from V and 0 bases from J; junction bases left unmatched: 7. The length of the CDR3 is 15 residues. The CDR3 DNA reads TGTGCCAGCAGTCCAGGGGGTTCGTACCAAGAGACCCAGTACTTC. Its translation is CASSPGGSYQETQYF.

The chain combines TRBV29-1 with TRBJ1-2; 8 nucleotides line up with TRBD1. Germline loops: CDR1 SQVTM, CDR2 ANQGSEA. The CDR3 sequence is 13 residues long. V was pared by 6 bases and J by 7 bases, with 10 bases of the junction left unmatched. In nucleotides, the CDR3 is TGCAGCGTCAACGACAGGGGAAGGTTTGGCTACACCTTC. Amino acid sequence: CSVNDRGRFGYTF.

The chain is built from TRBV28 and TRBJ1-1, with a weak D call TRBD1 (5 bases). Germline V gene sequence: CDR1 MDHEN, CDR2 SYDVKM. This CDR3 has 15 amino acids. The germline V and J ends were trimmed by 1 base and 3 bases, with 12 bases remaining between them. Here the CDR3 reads CASSLLTGSDTEAFF. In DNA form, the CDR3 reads TGTGCCAGCAGTTTATTAACAGGAAGCGACACTGAAGCTTTCTTT.

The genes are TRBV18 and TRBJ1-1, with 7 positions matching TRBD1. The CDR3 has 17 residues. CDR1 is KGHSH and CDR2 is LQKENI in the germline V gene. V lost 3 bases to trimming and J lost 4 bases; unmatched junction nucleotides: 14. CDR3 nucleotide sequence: TGTGCCAGCTCACCGTGGCGAGGGGGCGCAGAGTCCACTGAAGCTTTCTTT. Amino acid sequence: CASSPWRGGAESTEAFF.